One and the same sample provided the 21 T cell receptor beta chains below, sequenced in a study of blood T cell repertoires in COVID-19. TCRdb's copy holds only in-frame clones and misses some; the assay was immunoSEQ multiplex PCR. This table holds about 90,000 clones, 75% to 85% found once. The source material was peripheral blood. The receptors here all came from a woman in her 70s with acute or convalescent COVID-19.

The J gene is TRBJ2-7, the V gene TRBV7-2, with a tentative D call TRBD1 (6 bases). The CDR3 runs 14 residues. From germline, CDR1 is SGHTA and CDR2 FQGNSA. V was clipped by 3 bases and J by 3 bases, with 12 bases between them. The CDR3 region is CASSFSGTFYEQYF. The CDR3 DNA reads TGTGCCAGCAGCTTTTCCGGGACATTCTACGAGCAGTACTTC.

This chain joins TRBV10-3 and TRBJ2-2, with D possibly being TRBD1 (5 bases). The CDR3 totals 13 residues. Deletions cut 2 bases from V and 9 bases from J, with 10 bases between. Germline-derived CDR1 and CDR2 are ENHRY and SYGVKD. CDR3 in amino acids: CAISEDSPRELFF. DNA of the CDR3: TGTGCCATCAGTGAGGACAGTCCCCGGGAGCTGTTTTTT.

The chain couples TRBV7-2 to TRBJ2-3; D not resolved. The V gene lost 0 bases and the J gene lost 2 bases, with 9 bases spanning the gap. Germline-derived CDR1 and CDR2 are SGHTA and FQGNSA. The CDR3 runs 15 residues. The CDR3 nucleotides are TGTGCCAGCAGCTTAGCCCTACTGCTCACAGATACGCAGTATTTT. Residues: CASSLALLLTDTQYF.

DNA for the CDR3: TGTGCCATCAGTGGACTTAGCGGGAGCACAGATACGCAGTATTTT. Protein product: CAISGLSGSTDTQYF. The V and J genes are TRBV10-3 and TRBJ2-3, with TRBD2 identical over 7 bases. V was clipped by 4 bases and J by 0 bases; unmatched bases: 4. This CDR3 spans 15 amino acids. CDR1 ENHRY and CDR2 SYGVKD come from the germline V gene.

The chain joins TRBV23-1 to TRBJ1-4, with D possibly matching TRBD1 (5 bases). TRBV23-1 is recorded as an ORF, its role being uncertain. The CDR3 is made up of 18 amino acids. Trimming took 2 bases from V and 3 from J, leaving 19 bases between them. The CDR3 protein is CASSQRTMRLAANEKLFF. The CDR3 DNA is TGCGCCAGCAGTCAACGGACAATGAGATTAGCGGCTAATGAAAAACTGTTTTTT.

The chain combines TRBV7-2 with TRBJ2-1; D unresolved. Germline V CDR1 and CDR2: SGHTA, FQGNSA. Trimming pared 2 bases from V and 0 bases from J, leaving 5 bases between. The CDR3 is 14 amino acids. In DNA, the CDR3 is TGTGCCAGCAGCTTAACTACCTCCTACAATGAGCAGTTCTTC. Protein product: CASSLTTSYNEQFF.

This chain links TRBV4-3 with TRBJ2-3; D gene uncertain. Germline-derived CDR1 and CDR2 are LGHNA and YSLEER. This CDR3 region has 15 residues. Trimming shortened V by 1 base and J by 0 bases, and 8 bases separated the two germline ends. The CDR3 nucleotides read TGCGCCAGCAGCCAAGGGCTGGCTAGCACAGATACGCAGTATTTT. This encodes CASSQGLASTDTQYF.

The gene calls are TRBV6-5 and TRBJ2-1; the D gene is possibly TRBD1 (6 bases). Looked up from germline, CDR1 is MNHEY and CDR2 is SVGAGI. The CDR3 loop spans 13 amino acids. The ends were cut back, 6 bases at V and 4 bases at J, with 10 bases in the middle. Written as DNA, the CDR3 is TGTGCCAGCAGCGGGACACCATACAATGAGCAGTTCTTC. Protein product: CASSGTPYNEQFF.

The V gene is TRBV7-2, the J gene TRBJ2-1; 12 bases are a match to TRBD2. The CDR3 extends over 17 amino acids. With 5 bases clipped from V and 0 bases from J, the junction kept 5 bases outside the gene matches. CDR1 and CDR2 (germline): SGHTA, FQGNSA. CDR3 DNA: TGTGCCAGCAGCCCTACTAGCGGGAGGAGCTCCTACAATGAGCAGTTCTTC. It is translated as CASSPTSGRSSYNEQFF. Together with reference TRBV7-2 and TRBJ2-1, the CDR3 gives the full variable domain: GAGVSQSPSNKVTEKGKDVELRCDPISGHTALYWYRQSLGQGLEFLIYFQGNSAPDKSGLPSDRFSAERTGGSVSTLTIQRTQQEDSAVYLCASSPTSGRSSYNEQFFGPGTRLTVL.

This clone was seen a single time. V usage is TRBV27 and J usage is TRBJ2-2; D is uncertain. The CDR3 length is 11 residues. Trimming left V 7 bases short and J 4 bases short, with 4 bases between. CDR1 MNHEY and CDR2 SMNVEV come from the germline V gene (reference sequence). The CDR3 nucleotides read TGTGCCAGCAAGCGCACCGGGGAGCTGTTTTTT. This translates into CASKRTGELFF.

This clone was seen just once. This chain connects TRBV24-1 to TRBJ1-1; 8 bases agree with TRBD1. The CDR3 sequence is 12 residues long. Germline CDR1 KGHDR, CDR2 SFDVKD. J gave up 1 base and V 12 bases, and 3 bases lay outside the gene matches. The CDR3: CAPTGGNTEAFF. CDR3 nucleotide sequence: TGTGCCCCCACAGGGGGGAACACTGAAGCTTTCTTT.

V usage is TRBV7-9 and J usage is TRBJ1-1, with 7 bases identical to TRBD1. V shed 5 bases, J shed 1 base, and the junction held 4 bases outside the gene matches. The CDR3 loop spans 14 amino acids. Germline CDR1 and CDR2: SEHNR and FQNEAQ (reference sequence). CDR3 in DNA: TGTGCCAGCAGCCGGGGACAGCCGAACACTGAAGCTTTCTTT. This encodes CASSRGQPNTEAFF.

V gene TRBV11-2 combines with J gene TRBJ1-1; D may be TRBD1 (6 bases). The CDR3 extends over 15 amino acids. The V and J ends lost 3 bases and 1 base respectively, with 12 bases between them. Germline V gene lookup returns CDR1 SGHAT and CDR2 FQNNGV. In DNA, the CDR3 is TGTGCCAGCAGCTTTGGGGGGGCAGGGAACACTGAAGCTTTCTTT. It is translated as CASSFGGAGNTEAFF.

This chain joins TRBV7-2 and TRBJ2-1, with D unresolved. Germline V gene lookup returns CDR1 SGHTA and CDR2 FQGNSA. The CDR3 loop spans 13 amino acids. V was pared by 2 bases and J by 4 bases, with 6 bases between. This chain's CDR3 is CASSLNSYNEQFF. DNA for the CDR3: TGTGCCAGCAGCTTAAACAGTTACAATGAGCAGTTCTTC.

The chain couples TRBV23-1 to TRBJ1-1; 12 bases align to TRBD1. TRBV23-1 is treated as an ORF (open reading frame) with a function not yet certain. The junction had 9 bases not matched to a gene; V was cut back by 8 bases and J by 8 bases. This CDR3 is 14 amino acids long. Here the CDR3 reads CASPQGQGASEAFF. The CDR3 coding sequence is TGCGCCAGCCCCCAGGGACAGGGGGCTTCGGAAGCTTTCTTT.

This chain links TRBV28 with TRBJ1-5; unclear D gene. Germline V gene sequence: CDR1 MDHEN, CDR2 SYDVKM. CDR3 length: 14 residues. Trimming pared 1 base from V and 8 bases from J, leaving 12 bases between. The CDR3 loop is CASSLSNSVKPQHF. As DNA, the CDR3 is TGTGCCAGCAGTTTATCGAACTCGGTTAAGCCCCAGCATTTT.

The CDR3 reads CSVTLQGTGELFF. CDR3 bases: TGCAGCGTTACTTTACAGGGCACCGGGGAGCTGTTTTTT. This rearrangement joins TRBV29-1 to TRBJ2-2, with D perhaps TRBD1 (6 bases). Germline CDR1 is SQVTM and CDR2 is ANQGSEA. V lost 5 bases and J 4 bases, leaving 11 bases between the germline ends. The CDR3 extends over 13 amino acids.

The rearrangement links TRBV19 to TRBJ1-5; perhaps TRBD1 as D (5 bases). Germline values: CDR1 LNHDA, CDR2 SQIVND (reference sequence). This CDR3 comprises 11 residues. V was clipped by 5 bases and J by 11 bases, with 10 bases between them. CDR3 region: CASSVGGAQHF. The CDR3 bases are TGTGCCAGTAGTGTCGGGGGGGCCCAGCATTTT.

The chain uses TRBV5-1 and TRBJ1-1; possibly TRBD1 for D (6 bases). The V gene's germline CDR1 is SGHRS and CDR2 YFSETQ. This CDR3 contains 15 residues. Trimming pared 4 bases from V and 4 bases from J, leaving 17 bases between. For the CDR3, the DNA is TGCGCCAGCAGCACAGGAAACAGGGTACCCACTGAAGCTTTCTTT. Its protein product is CASSTGNRVPTEAFF.

This sequence joins TRBV14 and TRBJ2-1; the match to TRBD2 covers 11 bases. J gave up 6 bases and V 3 bases, and 7 bases lay outside the gene matches. The CDR3 sequence is 16 residues long. The germline V gene encodes CDR1 SGHDN and CDR2 FVKESK. The CDR3, as DNA: TGTGCCAGCAGCCACTTAGGACTAGCGGGCCCCAATGAGCAGTTCTTC. This sequence encodes CASSHLGLAGPNEQFF. Full variable domain (rest looked up from reference TRBV14 and TRBJ2-1): EAGVTQFPSHSVIEKGQTVTLRCDPISGHDNLYWYRRVMGKEIKFLLHFVKESKQDESGMPNNRFLAERTGGTYSTLKVQPAELEDSGVYFCASSHLGLAGPNEQFFGPGTRLTVL.

This chain links TRBV3-1 (or the pseudogene TRBV3-2) with TRBJ2-7; 7 bases agree with TRBD2. The V segment lost 0 bases and the J segment 0 bases; nucleotides outside the gene matches: 11. The CDR3 spans 18 residues. Germline values: CDR1 LGHDT, CDR2 YNNKEL (reference sequence). CDR3 region: CASSQDFGEGSGSYEQYF. As DNA, the CDR3 is TGTGCCAGCAGCCAAGATTTTGGGGAGGGTAGCGGCTCCTACGAGCAGTACTTC.